What follows describes a single T cell receptor (beta chain). TCRdb's table, derived via immunoSEQ multiplex PCR, lists solely in-frame clones and lacks some. The sample yields over 150,000 clones, approximately 96% seen once. This entry is derived from a study of control samples from healthy donors and cancer patients. Deletions cut 7 bases from V and 5 bases from J, with 12 bases between. The CDR3 totals 12 residues. CDR1 and CDR2 from the germline V gene are MDHEN and SYDVKM. The TCR originated in a young woman in good health. Sequences were obtained from blood. The chain has TRBV28 and TRBJ2-7; D remains ambiguous. The CDR3 region has the DNA TGTGCCAGCATCGGGTCTCCCCACGAGCAGTACTTC. It translates to CASIGSPHEQYF.